The sequence of this TCR beta chain was determined in a study of cytomegalovirus exposure and HLA in healthy donors. Findings of the study overall: Several top significant clusters appeared, in a later analysis, to be linked to common viral pathogens. An observed cluster of highly shared sequence variants was recorded as a likely sequencing artifact. There were some public TCRs occurring in many donors, but most TCR sequences were rare.

60 Vbeta and 13 Jbeta primers were used in PCR. Clones were read by immunoSEQ multiplex PCR, and TCRdb kept only the in-frame ones, dropping some. The sample has some 130,000 clones, 80% seen once. Per germline, CDR1 SGHDN and CDR2 FVKESK. The CDR3 loop spans 14 amino acids. V was trimmed by 4 bases and J by 7 bases, leaving 13 bases between them. A note on this clone: Its antigen is unknown.

The source of this sequence is a man aged 30-40 years in good health and CMV-seronegative. The sequencing input was PBMCs. V usage is TRBV14 and J usage is TRBJ2-2; TRBD1 might be the D (6 bases). The CDR3 sequence: CASSLGTRSGELFF. CDR3 nucleotide sequence: TGTGCCAGCAGCCTTGGGACAAGAAGCGGGGAGCTGTTTTTT.